This T cell receptor beta chain was identified during a study of graft-versus-host responses after intestinal transplantation. This CDR3 has 16 amino acids. The V gene end was trimmed by 1 base and the J gene end by 3 bases; junction bases not matched to a gene: 8. Germline V gives CDR1 LGHNA, CDR2 YNFKEQ. Notes on this clone: The antigen is not known.

Clones were sequenced by immunoSEQ multiplex PCR, and TCRdb holds only the in-frame ones, with some missing. This sample carries under 95,000 clones, more than 70% of them seen once, and the ten largest clones take 2% to 3%. The source was unstimulated CD8+ T cells sorted from spleen or lymph node cells, collected before intestinal transplant. V is TRBV4-2 and J is TRBJ2-7; 8 bases match TRBD2. The sequence was collected from a human donor who received an intestinal transplant. CDR3 region: CASSQGQAGEGYEQYF. In nucleotides, the CDR3 is TGTGCCAGCAGCCAAGGGCAAGCGGGAGAGGGCTACGAGCAGTACTTC.